This TCR beta chain was retrieved from a study of T cell repertoires in cytomegalovirus infection. Turning to the study itself: An indication of both CMV infection and matching HLA type came from public TCR beta signatures. Study findings and constraints: Of the TCR beta families, the public ones yielded a cumulative frequency that identified carriers of CMV plus the relevant HLA.

TCRdb reanalysed the reads using MiXCR and keeps one entry per CDR3 protein. This table holds roughly 310,000 distinct CDR3 sequences, around a sixth found once. This clonotype has more than one count but fewer than ten. Its matching antigen is unknown. Germline trimming cut 6 bases from V and 3 bases from J; bases unmatched to any gene: 19. CDR1 and CDR2 from the germline V gene are MDHEN and SYDVKM. The CDR3 extends over 18 amino acids. The chain recombines TRBV28 with TRBJ1-2; the match to TRBD1 covers 7 bases. The sequence was collected from a human donor in good health (CMV status not recorded). Some clones in this sample may be carry-over from other donors' samples. The specimen sequenced was PBMCs. The CDR3 region is CASSPMALEGAEYYGYTF. The CDR3, as DNA: TGTGCCAGCAGCCCTATGGCTCTCGAGGGGGCAGAATACTATGGCTACACCTTC.